These 13 T cell receptor beta chains originate from one sample sequenced in a study of T cells after yellow fever vaccination. Each CDR3 protein is one row after TCRdb ran MiXCR on the 5' RACE reads. Found here are around 68,000 distinct CDR3 sequences, under 9.5% of them singletons; the top ten hold around 28%. The sequences come from CD8+ T cells sorted from PBMCs, collected 10 days after the first yellow fever vaccination. The receptors originated from a man aged 18 to 29 who received the YFV17D yellow fever vaccine.

This clonotype was seen repeatedly, ten times or more. The chain uses TRBV4-2 and TRBJ2-5; 14 nucleotides align to TRBD2. The junction had 1 base not matched to a gene; V was cut back by 3 bases and J by 4 bases. CDR1 is LGHNA and CDR2 is YNFKEQ in the germline V gene. This CDR3 has 15 amino acids. In DNA, the CDR3 is TGTGCCAGCAGCCAGACTAGCGGGGGGGCAGAGACCCAGTACTTC. It codes for CASSQTSGGAETQYF.

This clonotype showed up many times. The chain has TRBV7-2 and TRBJ2-3; TRBD2 agrees at 7 bases. Losses at the gene ends were 5 bases for V and 2 bases for J; bases not matched to a gene: 7. The CDR3 length is 15 residues. Germline loops: CDR1 SGHTA, CDR2 FQGNSA. The CDR3 here is CASSVLGGYTDTQYF. The CDR3 bases are TGTGCCAGCAGCGTATTGGGGGGGTACACAGATACGCAGTATTTT. Supplemented by reference TRBV7-2 and TRBJ2-3, the full variable domain reads GAGVSQSPSNKVTEKGKDVELRCDPISGHTALYWYRQSLGQGLEFLIYFQGNSAPDKSGLPSDRFSAERTGGSVSTLTIQRTQQEDSAVYLCASSVLGGYTDTQYFGPGTRLTVL.

This clonotype showed up many times. J is TRBJ2-1 and V is TRBV6-7; 11 positions match TRBD2. TRBV6-7 is treated as an ORF (open reading frame) with a function not yet certain. The CDR3 contains 15 residues. Trimming cost V 5 bases and J 6 bases; bases outside gene matches: 6. The CDR3 DNA sequence: TGTGCCAGCAGTATTCTAGCGGGGGGCCGCAATGAGCAGTTCTTC. Translation: CASSILAGGRNEQFF.

CDR3 DNA: TGCGCCAGCAGCCAAGAAGGAGGGTACATCGGAAACACCATATATTTT. Its protein is CASSQEGGYIGNTIYF. The rearrangement joins TRBV4-1 to TRBJ1-3; D gene ambiguous. The V end lost 0 bases, the J end lost 4 bases, and 13 bases lay between the germline ends. Germline lookup yields CDR1 MGHRA and CDR2 YSYEKL. The CDR3 extends over 16 amino acids.

This chain joins TRBV9 and TRBJ2-3; no definite D call. Trimming pared 4 bases from V and 5 bases from J, leaving 11 bases between. This CDR3 has 13 residues. The V gene's germline CDR1 is SGDLS and CDR2 YYNGEE. The CDR3 DNA follows: TGTGCCAGCAGCCCCCGGACCGGAGATACGCAGTATTTT. Protein product: CASSPRTGDTQYF.

This chain connects TRBV19 to TRBJ2-3; the D call may be TRBD1 or TRBD2 (5 bases each). The germline V gene encodes CDR1 LNHDA and CDR2 SQIVND (reference sequence). V lost 1 base and J 0 bases, leaving 23 bases between the germline ends. This CDR3 contains 20 residues. For the CDR3, the DNA is TGTGCCAGTAGTATAGCCCTCGTCTTAGGGACCTATCTTAGCACAGATACGCAGTATTTT. Protein product: CASSIALVLGTYLSTDTQYF. Looking up the rest from reference TRBV19 and TRBJ2-3 gives the full variable domain: DGGITQSPKYLFRKEGQNVTLSCEQNLNHDAMYWYRQDPGQGLRLIYYSQIVNDFQKGDIAEGYSVSREKKESFPLTVTSAQKNPTAFYLCASSIALVLGTYLSTDTQYFGPGTRLTVL.

This rearrangement joins TRBV4-3 to TRBJ2-5; possibly TRBD1 or TRBD2 for D (5 bases each). The CDR3 has 13 amino acids. Trimming pared 4 bases from V and 1 base from J, leaving 7 bases between. Germline CDR1 LGHNA, CDR2 YSLEER. CDR3 sequence: CASSRGSQETQYF. Here the CDR3 DNA reads TGCGCCAGCAGCCGGGGGTCCCAAGAGACCCAGTACTTC.

This clonotype was seen many times. The chain couples TRBV30 to TRBJ2-2; D not certain. Germline CDR1 GTSNPN, CDR2 SVGIG (reference sequence). CDR3 length: 12 residues. Trimming pared 4 bases from V and 7 bases from J, leaving 10 bases between. The CDR3 DNA reads TGTGCCTGGACCGGGCCGGGCGGGGAGCTGTTTTTT. Protein product: CAWTGPGGELFF.

About this clonotype: One junction end does not reproduce the germline sequence, and a read error may be involved. The chain couples TRBV4-1 to TRBJ1-6; no definite D call. This CDR3 is built from 13 residues. The germline V gene has CDR1 MGHRA and CDR2 YSYEKL. As DNA, the CDR3 is TGCGCCGGCAGCCAAATCGGTGCGGCACCCCTCCACTTT. Protein product: CAGSQIGAAPLHF.

This clonotype was counted many times. V is TRBV28 and J is TRBJ2-5; 9 bases line up with TRBD2. The J segment lost 4 bases and the V segment lost 8 bases, leaving 17 bases of the junction unmatched. In germline, CDR1 is MDHEN, CDR2 SYDVKM. The CDR3 length is 17 residues. This chain's CDR3 is CASLAGGPDSQSETQYF. The CDR3 bases are TGTGCCAGCTTGGCGGGGGGGCCGGATTCCCAATCAGAGACCCAGTACTTC.

This clonotype was counted ten times or more. The genes are TRBV6-4 and TRBJ2-2, with a possible D match to TRBD2 (5 bases). The V gene lost 2 bases and the J gene lost 3 bases, with 10 bases spanning the gap. The CDR3 has 15 amino acids. Germline V gene data show CDR1 as MRHNA and CDR2 as SNTAGT. The DNA for the CDR3 is TGTGCCAGCAGTGACCCCGTCGGGGACACCGGGGAGCTGTTTTTT. Translated, it gives CASSDPVGDTGELFF.

This clonotype has a count of ten or more. This sequence joins TRBV6-5 and TRBJ1-1; D not resolved. This CDR3 is built from 15 residues. V dropped 4 bases and J dropped 4 bases, with 16 bases sitting between them. Germline V gene sequence: CDR1 MNHEY, CDR2 SVGAGI. This CDR3 reads CASSSHGRLATEAFF. CDR3 in DNA: TGTGCCAGCAGTTCCCACGGCCGATTGGCCACTGAAGCTTTCTTT.

This clonotype was seen many times. This chain links TRBV6-5 with TRBJ2-3; no clear D gene. Germline lookup yields CDR1 MNHEY and CDR2 SVGAGI. V lost 2 bases and J 4 bases, leaving 10 bases between the germline ends. The CDR3 has 14 amino acids. The CDR3 nucleotides are TGTGCCAGCAGTTACGGGGTGTCGGCAGATACGCAGTATTTT. Amino acid sequence: CASSYGVSADTQYF.